The 10 T cell receptor beta chains listed next were all sequenced from one sample in a study of cytomegalovirus exposure and HLA in healthy donors. It was with 60 Vbeta and 13 Jbeta primers that the PCR ran. TCRdb keeps only in-frame clones here, not all; method: immunoSEQ multiplex PCR. The sample records about 160,000 clones, 84% being singletons. What was sequenced was PBMCs. All receptors come from a man in his thirties or forties in good health and CMV-seronegative.

In the case of this clone: Its ends do not fully match the called genes, so a read error is possible. The same CDR3 also results from other DNA sequences found in this sample. The chain joins TRBV30 to TRBJ2-3, with TRBD2 identical over 9 bases. This CDR3 region has 15 residues. CDR1 and CDR2 from the germline V gene are GTSNPN and SVGIG (reference sequence). As DNA, the CDR3 is TGCGCCTGGACTTCGGTTAGCGGGAGAGTTGATACGCAGTATTTT. It specifies CAWTSVSGRVDTQYF. The whole variable domain, remainder taken from reference TRBV30 and TRBJ2-3, is SQTIHQWPATLVQPVGSPLSLECTVEGTSNPNLYWYRQAAGRGLQLLFYSVGIGQISSEVPQNLSASRPQDRQFILSSKKLLLSDSGFYLCAWTSVSGRVDTQYFGPGTRLTVL.

CDR3 in amino acids: CASSLWTLRIHEQYF. DNA of the CDR3: TGTGCCAGCAGCTTATGGACACTCAGGATCCACGAGCAGTACTTC. The chain links TRBV7-2 to TRBJ2-7; TRBD1 might be the D (5 bases). The length of the CDR3 is 15 residues. V lost 2 bases and J lost 5, with 16 bases in between. CDR1 SGHTA and CDR2 FQGNSA come from the germline V gene.

The chain combines TRBV5-4 with TRBJ2-1; 11 positions match TRBD2. V was pared by 3 bases and J by 6 bases, with 5 bases of the junction left unmatched. The V gene's germline CDR1 is SGHNT and CDR2 YYREEE (reference sequence). The CDR3 length is 15 residues. CDR3 sequence (DNA): TGTGCCAGCAGCTGGGGACTAGCGGATATCAATGAGCAGTTCTTC. Protein: CASSWGLADINEQFF. The full variable domain, with the rest looked up from reference TRBV5-4 and TRBJ2-1, is ETGVTQSPTHLIKTRGQQVTLRCSSQSGHNTVSWYQQALGQGPQFIFQYYREEENGRGNFPPRFSGLQFPNYSSELNVNALELDDSALYLCASSWGLADINEQFFGPGTRLTVL.

V and J are TRBV2 and TRBJ2-1, with 7 bases fitting TRBD2. CDR1 is SNHLY and CDR2 is FYNNEI in the germline V gene. This CDR3 has 14 amino acids. V gave up 4 bases and J gave up 9 bases; unmatched junction bases: 9. The CDR3 sequence: CASSGTRQRSEQFF. In DNA, the CDR3 is TGTGCCAGCAGTGGGACTAGACAGCGCAGTGAGCAGTTCTTC.

The rearrangement uses TRBV30 and TRBJ1-5; maybe TRBD1 (6 bases). Germline loops: CDR1 GTSNPN, CDR2 SVGIG (reference sequence). CDR3 length equals 15 residues. Trimming removed 2 bases at V and 0 bases at J, with 11 bases between. The CDR3 is CAWSSGGHSNQPQHF. CDR3 DNA sequence: TGTGCCTGGAGTTCTGGGGGACATAGCAATCAGCCCCAGCATTTT.

The gene calls are TRBV7-3 and TRBJ1-1, with a possible D match to TRBD1 (5 bases). V gave up 5 bases and J gave up 0 bases, with 13 bases separating them. The CDR3 has 15 residues. Germline CDR1 reads SGHTA; CDR2 reads FQGTGA. CDR3 bases: TGTGCCAGCAGCGTCGGGGCGGGGATGAACACTGAAGCTTTCTTT. This encodes CASSVGAGMNTEAFF.

The V gene is TRBV28, the J gene TRBJ1-2; 8 positions match TRBD1. CDR3 length: 14 amino acids. CDR1 and CDR2 (germline): MDHEN, SYDVKM. The ends lost 5 bases at V and 5 bases at J; junction bases unmatched: 7. The CDR3, as DNA: TGTGCCAGCAGTCACGGACAGGGAAGGTATGGCTACACCTTC. Its protein product is CASSHGQGRYGYTF.

This clone was observed a single time. In nucleotides, the CDR3 is TGTGCCAGTTCCGTAATAGCGGGAGGGCCGTCCGAGCAGTACTTC. This sequence encodes CASSVIAGGPSEQYF. The V gene is TRBV7-8, the J gene TRBJ2-7; 11 nucleotides agree with TRBD2. This CDR3 region has 15 residues. Germline loops: CDR1 SGHVS, CDR2 FQNEAQ. The trim removed 9 bases at V and 6 bases at J, leaving 13 bases unmatched.

The gene calls are TRBV11-3 and TRBJ2-1, with 8 nucleotides matching TRBD2. This CDR3 region has 15 residues. Germline V gives CDR1 SGHNT, CDR2 YENEEA. J gave up 10 bases and V 0 bases, and 8 bases lay outside the gene matches. Here the CDR3 reads CASSLDPRGGREQFF. As DNA, the CDR3 is TGTGCCAGCAGCTTAGACCCTCGGGGGGGTAGGGAGCAGTTCTTC.

This clone was picked up a small number of times. This chain links TRBV5-4 with TRBJ1-6; D is unclear. V dropped 0 bases and J dropped 7 bases, with 8 bases sitting between them. CDR3 length equals 14 residues. The germline gives CDR1 SGHNT, CDR2 YYREEE (reference sequence). CDR3 sequence (DNA): TGTGCCAGCAGCTTGGCCCTACCGAATTCACCCCTCCACTTT. Its protein is CASSLALPNSPLHF.